Presented here are 19 T cell receptor beta chains from one specimen sequenced in a study of blood T cells in healthy people across ages. A second roughly 6 to 11 cycle PCR used barcoded and J-beta primers. TCRdb ran MiXCR on the 5' RACE reads and lists one entry per CDR3 protein. The sample yields 790,000 or so distinct CDR3 sequences, roughly 50% seen once. The sequencing sample was made of blood. These receptors were collected from a middle-aged man in good health.

V usage is TRBV6-2 or TRBV6-3 and J usage is TRBJ2-5; D not resolved. The DNA end is a closer match to TRBJ2-7, so the J assignment may be wrong. CDR3 length equals 11 residues. Germline V gene sequence: CDR1 MNHEY, CDR2 SVGEGT. CDR3 nucleotide sequence: TGTGCCAGCCGTGACCCCCGCGAGCAGTACTTC. It yields the protein CASRDPREQYF.

V usage is TRBV20-1 and J usage is TRBJ2-5, with D unclear. CDR3 length equals 13 residues. V was shortened by 6 bases and J by 0 bases, with 11 bases between the two germline ends. Germline V gene lookup returns CDR1 DFQATT and CDR2 SNEGSKA (reference sequence). DNA of the CDR3: TGCAGTGCCCGCGGAGATTACCAAGAGACCCAGTACTTC. Residues: CSARGDYQETQYF.

In this sample, this clonotype turned up a few times. The V and J genes are TRBV12-3 or TRBV12-4 and TRBJ2-7, with 8 bases that match TRBD1. CDR3 length equals 14 residues. V dropped 3 bases and J dropped 3; count of bases not matched to a gene: 4. CDR3 DNA sequence: TGTGCCAGCAGTTTCGGGACAGGAGTCTACGAGCAGTACTTC. Translated, it gives CASSFGTGVYEQYF.

This clonotype occurred once. This chain joins TRBV27 and TRBJ1-4; weak D call: TRBD1 (6 bases). The germline gives CDR1 MNHEY, CDR2 SMNVEV (reference sequence). The CDR3 is made up of 15 amino acids. V lost 6 bases to trimming and J lost 7 bases, with 18 bases between them. The CDR3 loop is CASRQQGGYLEKLFF. The CDR3 bases are TGTGCCAGCAGGCAGCAAGGGGGTTATCTTGAAAAACTGTTTTTT.

This clonotype was found a few times. In nucleotides, the CDR3 is TGTGCCAGCAGTTTAAGGCTAGCGGGGGGCCACAATGAGCAGTTCTTC. This codes for CASSLRLAGGHNEQFF. This chain connects TRBV27 to TRBJ2-1; 11 bases line up with TRBD2. The CDR3 totals 16 residues. The V and J ends lost 2 bases and 5 bases, in that order; junction bases with no gene match: 5. CDR1 is MNHEY and CDR2 is SMNVEV in the germline V gene (reference sequence).

The sample holds one count of this clonotype. The chain links TRBV24-1 to TRBJ2-1; 7 bases match TRBD2. The CDR3 covers 15 residues. With 7 bases clipped from V and 0 bases from J, the junction kept 5 bases outside the gene matches. Germline lookup yields CDR1 KGHDR and CDR2 SFDVKD. CDR3 amino acids: CATRAGDYSYNEQFF. CDR3 in DNA: TGTGCCACCAGGGCGGGAGATTACTCCTACAATGAGCAGTTCTTC.

The rearrangement links TRBV20-1 to TRBJ1-6; 10 bases match TRBD1. Germline V gene lookup returns CDR1 DFQATT and CDR2 SNEGSKA (reference sequence). This CDR3 has 13 residues. The junction had 7 bases not matched to a gene; V was cut back by 3 bases and J by 14 bases. The DNA of the CDR3 is TGCAGTGCTAGTGGACAGGGGGGAGAGGCCCTCCACTTT. Translating it yields CSASGQGGEALHF.

This rearrangement joins TRBV7-9 to TRBJ1-4, with D possibly TRBD1 on 5 matching bases. V lost 5 bases to trimming and J lost 3 bases, with 16 bases between them. CDR3 length: 16 amino acids. Per the germline V gene, CDR1 is SEHNR and CDR2 is FQNEAQ (reference sequence). CDR3 nucleotide sequence: TGTGCCAGCAGCCCTAAAATCCCGGGGGCTAATGAAAAACTGTTTTTT. This sequence encodes CASSPKIPGANEKLFF. Based on the CDR3 plus reference TRBV7-9 and TRBJ1-4, the full variable domain is DTGVSQNPRHKITKRGQNVTFRCDPISEHNRLYWYRQTLGQGPEFLTYFQNEAQLEKSRLLSDRFSAERPKGSFSTLEIQRTEQGDSAMYLCASSPKIPGANEKLFFGSGTQLSVL.

Only a few counts were recorded for this clonotype. This chain joins TRBV20-1 and TRBJ1-4, with unresolved D. Germline V gives CDR1 DFQATT, CDR2 SNEGSKA (reference sequence). Trimming removed 4 bases from V and 4 bases from J, with 13 bases in between. This CDR3 has 14 residues. CDR3 sequence: CSANGLNYNEKLFF. The DNA for the CDR3 is TGCAGTGCTAACGGATTGAATTATAATGAAAAACTGTTTTTT.

The genes are TRBV12-3 or TRBV12-4 and TRBJ1-2; no firm D call. Trimming removed 1 base from V and 6 bases from J, with 9 bases in between. There are 13 residues in the CDR3. CDR3 region: CASSLGSTDGYTF. As DNA, the CDR3 is TGTGCCAGCAGTTTAGGGTCGACTGATGGCTACACCTTC.

The chain is built from TRBV7-2 and TRBJ2-2, with TRBD1 as a possible D gene (5 bases). Looked up from germline, CDR1 is SGHTA and CDR2 is FQGNSA. V gave up 1 base and J gave up 7 bases, with 16 bases separating them. The CDR3 covers 16 residues. CDR3 region: CASSLDGAGSSGELFF. Here the CDR3 DNA reads TGTGCCAGCAGCTTAGATGGGGCAGGGTCGAGCGGGGAGCTGTTTTTT. The full variable domain, completed using reference TRBV7-2 and TRBJ2-2, is GAGVSQSPSNKVTEKGKDVELRCDPISGHTALYWYRQSLGQGLEFLIYFQGNSAPDKSGLPSDRFSAERTGGSVSTLTIQRTQQEDSAVYLCASSLDGAGSSGELFFGEGSRLTVL.

The gene calls are TRBV18 and TRBJ1-1, with 8 nucleotides matching TRBD1. CDR3 size: 18 residues. V gave up 4 bases and J gave up 0 bases; unmatched junction bases: 13. Germline loops: CDR1 KGHSH, CDR2 LQKENI. The CDR3 DNA is TGTGCCAGCTCACTTATAAACGGACAGGGCCGGATGAACACTGAAGCTTTCTTT. Its translation: CASSLINGQGRMNTEAFF.

The table lists this clonotype with a few counts. The chain employs TRBV12-3 or TRBV12-4 and TRBJ2-5; D is undetermined. The CDR3 contains 12 residues. Trimming cost V 3 bases and J 5 bases, with 7 bases left between them. The CDR3 here is CASSFMFETQYF. The CDR3, as DNA: TGTGCCAGCAGTTTTATGTTCGAGACCCAGTACTTC.

The sample holds a few counts of this clonotype. This rearrangement joins TRBV4-2 to TRBJ2-1, with a tentative D call TRBD1 (5 bases). The CDR3 is made up of 13 amino acids. The V gene lost 2 bases and the J gene lost 8 bases, with 10 bases spanning the gap. From germline, CDR1 is LGHNA and CDR2 YNFKEQ. The CDR3 sequence: CASSQIIGDEQFF. The CDR3 DNA sequence: TGTGCCAGCAGCCAAATTATAGGGGATGAGCAGTTCTTC.

J is TRBJ2-1 and V is TRBV27; D gene uncertain. In germline, CDR1 is MNHEY, CDR2 SMNVEV (reference sequence). V was clipped by 6 bases and J by 8 bases, with 14 bases between them. This CDR3 spans 13 amino acids. The CDR3, as DNA: TGTGCCAGCAGCCACTCTAGTCTCTATGAGCAGTTCTTC. Translated: CASSHSSLYEQFF.

The chain has TRBV4-2 and TRBJ2-3, with 11 bases fitting TRBD2. Germline CDR1 LGHNA, CDR2 YNFKEQ. After removal of 5 bases from V and 4 bases from J, the junction contained 5 bases not matched to a gene. This CDR3 has 15 residues. CDR3 DNA sequence: TGTGCCAGCAGCGCTGGGACTAGCGGCGCAGATACGCAGTATTTT. Amino acids: CASSAGTSGADTQYF.

V and J are TRBV6-6 and TRBJ1-4, with TRBD1 identical over 7 bases. After removal of 7 bases from V and 0 bases from J, the junction contained 11 bases not matched to a gene. CDR1 and CDR2 from the germline V gene are MNHNY and SVGAGI (reference sequence). The CDR3 has 17 amino acids. This chain's CDR3 is CASTQGTASATNEKLFF. The CDR3, as DNA: TGTGCCAGCACCCAGGGGACAGCCTCTGCAACTAATGAAAAACTGTTTTTT.

The chain employs TRBV12-5 and TRBJ2-7; 8 bases are shared with TRBD1. The V gene's germline CDR1 is LGHNT and CDR2 FRNRAP. The CDR3 length is 16 residues. Trimming took 5 bases from V and 1 from J; bases not matched to a gene: 10. The CDR3 sequence: CASGPQGAPLSYEQYF. The CDR3 DNA follows: TGTGCTAGTGGTCCGCAGGGGGCCCCACTATCCTACGAGCAGTACTTC.

This chain connects TRBV20-1 to TRBJ2-3; D is ambiguous. The CDR3 runs 13 residues. Trimming stripped 6 bases from V and 7 bases from J, with 17 bases between. Germline V CDR1 and CDR2: DFQATT, SNEGSKA (reference sequence). In nucleotides, the CDR3 is TGCAGTGCCACACCGGACCACACGAATACGCAGTATTTT. Translating it yields CSATPDHTNTQYF.